This TCR beta chain was recovered during a study of regulatory T cells in long-lasting Graves disease. Study-wide findings and caveats: Examination was confined to peripheral blood, excluding thyroid tissue. Relative to newly diagnosed Graves' patients, persistent ones had lower TCR diversity.

This clonotype was seen repeatedly, ten times or more. The antigen is not known. Documented time point: newly diagnosed GD, antithyroid drugs for less than 3 months. RNA from PBMCs was the source of the TCR library. The CDR3 extends over 17 amino acids. Germline values: CDR1 DFQATT, CDR2 SNEGSKA (reference sequence). The germline V and J ends were trimmed by 0 bases and 0 bases, with 15 bases remaining between them. Arm-PCR of CDR3 regions and iRepertoire HTBI primers were used to build TCR beta libraries. Each CDR3 protein gets one entry after TCRdb re-called the multiplex PCR reads with MiXCR. The table shows roughly 420,000 distinct CDR3 sequences, with roughly 15% occurring only once. This sample also belongs to another study, concerning T cells in Graves' hyperthyroidism and ophthalmopathy. Turning to that study: With the HTBI primer set, the TCR CDR3 went through a first round of RT-PCR. Most clonotypes expanded in the thyroid (above 0.001) were also present in blood.

The sequence was obtained from a woman younger than 30 with Graves disease. Material: peripheral blood mononuclear cells (PBMCs), obtained at new diagnosis, from a patient treated with antithyroid drugs. The chain has TRBV20-1 and TRBJ2-1, with a tentative D call TRBD2 (6 bases). The CDR3: CSARDLRAGSSYNEQFF. The CDR3 DNA reads TGCAGTGCTAGAGATCTAAGGGCGGGAAGCTCCTACAATGAGCAGTTCTTC.